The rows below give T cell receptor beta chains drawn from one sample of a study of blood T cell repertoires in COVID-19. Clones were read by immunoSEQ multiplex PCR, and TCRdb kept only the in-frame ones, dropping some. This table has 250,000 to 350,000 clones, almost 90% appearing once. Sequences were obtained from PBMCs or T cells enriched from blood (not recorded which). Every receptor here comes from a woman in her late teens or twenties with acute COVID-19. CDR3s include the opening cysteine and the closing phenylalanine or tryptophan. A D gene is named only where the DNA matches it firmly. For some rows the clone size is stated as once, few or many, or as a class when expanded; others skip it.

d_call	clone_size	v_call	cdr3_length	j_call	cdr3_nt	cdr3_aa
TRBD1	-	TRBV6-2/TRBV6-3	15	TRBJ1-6	TGTGCCAGCAGTTACTTCGGACAGGGAAATTCACCCCTCCACTTT	CASSYFGQGNSPLHF
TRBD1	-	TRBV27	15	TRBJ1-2	TGTGCCAGCAGTTTATCAACGACAGGGGTCTATGGCTACACCTTC	CASSLSTTGVYGYTF
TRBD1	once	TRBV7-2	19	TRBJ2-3	TGTGCCAGCAGCCCCAGCCCCCCATATAAGACAGGGGGCACAGATACGCAGTATTTT	CASSPSPPYKTGGTDTQYF
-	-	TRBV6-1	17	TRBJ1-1	TGTGCCAGCAGTGGCTACAGGCGGGGCCTACTGAACACTGAAGCTTTCTTT	CASSGYRRGLLNTEAFF
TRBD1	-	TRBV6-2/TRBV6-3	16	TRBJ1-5	TGTGCCAGCAGTTACTCGGGCAGGGGGCCGAATCAGCCCCAGCATTTT	CASSYSGRGPNQPQHF
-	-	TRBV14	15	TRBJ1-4	TGTGCCAGCAGCCAAGATGCCCGAGAGAATGAAAAACTGTTTTTT	CASSQDARENEKLFF
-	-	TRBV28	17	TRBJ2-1	TGTGCCAGCAGTTCCCCGTTCGGAGGTAGCTCCTACAATGAGCAGTTCTTC	CASSSPFGGSSYNEQFF
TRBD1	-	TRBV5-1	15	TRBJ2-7	TGCGCCAGCAGCTCAGGACAGGGAGGAAAAAACGAGCAGTACTTC	CASSSGQGGKNEQYF
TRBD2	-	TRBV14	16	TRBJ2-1	TGTGCCAGCAGCCAAGGCCTAGCGGGAGGCCAAAATGAGCAGTTCTTC	CASSQGLAGGQNEQFF
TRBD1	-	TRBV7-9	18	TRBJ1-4	TGTGCCAGCAGCTTAGCGGTCCTCCAGGGGGCAGCTAATGAAAAACTGTTTTTT	CASSLAVLQGAANEKLFF
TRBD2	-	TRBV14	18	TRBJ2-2	TGTGCCAGCAGCCAATTGCGACTAGCGGGGCTGAACACCGGGGAGCTGTTTTTT	CASSQLRLAGLNTGELFF
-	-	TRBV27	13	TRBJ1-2	TGTGCCAGCAGTCCTTCAGGCCCGAGAGGCTACACCTTC	CASSPSGPRGYTF
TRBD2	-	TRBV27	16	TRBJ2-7	TGTGCCAGCAGGCGAGAACTAGCGGGTGAAACCTACGAGCAGTACTTC	CASRRELAGETYEQYF
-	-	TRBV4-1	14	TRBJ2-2	TGCGCCAGCAGCCTCCGCCCCGGGGCCGGGGAGCTGTTTTTT	CASSLRPGAGELFF
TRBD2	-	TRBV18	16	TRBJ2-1	TGTGCCAGCTCACCAGCCTTTAGCGGGAGTATGGATGAGCAGTTCTTC	CASSPAFSGSMDEQFF
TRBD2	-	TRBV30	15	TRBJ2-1	TGTGCCTGGAGTCCGGGACTAGGGGGATATAATGAGCAGTTCTTC	CAWSPGLGGYNEQFF
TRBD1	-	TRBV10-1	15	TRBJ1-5	TGCGCCAGCAGGAACGGACAGGGACGAAATCAGCCCCAGCATTTT	CASRNGQGRNQPQHF
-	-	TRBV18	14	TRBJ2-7	TGTGCCAGCTCACCCGGGACAACAGACTACGAGCAGTACTTC	CASSPGTTDYEQYF
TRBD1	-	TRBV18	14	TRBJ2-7	TGTGCCAGCTCACCGGGACAGGGGAGGAACGAGCAGTACTTC	CASSPGQGRNEQYF
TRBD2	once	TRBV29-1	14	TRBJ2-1	TGCAGCGGTGGAGGGGTTAGCGGGAGCGATGAGCAGTTCTTC	CSGGGVSGSDEQFF
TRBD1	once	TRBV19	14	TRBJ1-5	TGTGCCAGTAGCATGACAGGGGACAATCAGCCCCAGCATTTT	CASSMTGDNQPQHF
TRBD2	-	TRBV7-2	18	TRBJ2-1	TGTGCCAGCAGCTTACCGGGACTAGCCGAAACCTACCAGGGTGAGCAGTTCTTC	CASSLPGLAETYQGEQFF
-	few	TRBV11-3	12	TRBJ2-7	TGTGCCAGCAGCGACCGGACATCCGAGCAGTACTTC	CASSDRTSEQYF
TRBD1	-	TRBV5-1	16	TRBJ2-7	TGCGCCAGCAGCTCGTCGGGACAGGGCCTTTCCTACGAGCAGTACTTC	CASSSSGQGLSYEQYF
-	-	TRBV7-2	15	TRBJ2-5	TGTGCCAGCAGCGCGGGAACCGGGCCGGAAGAGACCCAGTACTTC	CASSAGTGPEETQYF
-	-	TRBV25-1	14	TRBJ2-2	TGTGCCAGCAGTGAATACGCGAACACCGGGGAGCTGTTTTTT	CASSEYANTGELFF
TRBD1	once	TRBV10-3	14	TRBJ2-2	TGTGCCATCAAAGGGACAGACAACACCGGGGAGCTGTTTTTT	CAIKGTDNTGELFF
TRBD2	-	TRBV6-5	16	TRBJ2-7	TGTGCCAGCAGTTACTCATCTAGCGGGAGGCACGGCGAGCAGTACTTC	CASSYSSSGRHGEQYF
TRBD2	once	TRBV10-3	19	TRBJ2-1	TGTGCCATCAGTGCCCAGGGAGATTTAGCGGGGGGATCCTACAATGAGCAGTTCTTC	CAISAQGDLAGGSYNEQFF
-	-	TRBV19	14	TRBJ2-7	TGTGCCAGTAGTATCAGGGTAGACTCCTACGAGCAGTACTTC	CASSIRVDSYEQYF
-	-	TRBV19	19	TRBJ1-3	TGTGCCAGTACGAACCAAAGCCCGGGACTCCTAGTCTCTGGAAACACCATATATTTT	CASTNQSPGLLVSGNTIYF
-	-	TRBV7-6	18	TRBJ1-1	TGTGCCAGCAGCTTAACAATCGGGGTTCCCGGGAGGAGCACTGAAGCTTTCTTT	CASSLTIGVPGRSTEAFF
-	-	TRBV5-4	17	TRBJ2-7	TGTGCCAGCAGCTTGGCCAAATCTAGCTTCGACTCCTACGAGCAGTACTTC	CASSLAKSSFDSYEQYF
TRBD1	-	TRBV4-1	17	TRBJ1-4	TGCGCCAGCAGCCAAGGAGGTCGGGGACAGGACTTAATCAAACTGTTTTTT	CASSQGGRGQDLIKLFF
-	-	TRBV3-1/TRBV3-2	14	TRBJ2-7	TGTGCCAGCAGCCCTCGACAGGGAGGTTGGGAGCAGTACTTC	CASSPRQGGWEQYF
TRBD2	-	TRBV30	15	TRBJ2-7	TGTGCCTGGAGTGCCCTCAGCGGGAGGGCCTACGAGCAGTACTTC	CAWSALSGRAYEQYF
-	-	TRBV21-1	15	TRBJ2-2	TGTGCCAGCAGCAAAGCGGGACTCCTCACCGGGGAGCTGTTTTTT	CASSKAGLLTGELFF
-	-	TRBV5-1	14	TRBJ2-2	TGCGCCAGCAGCCAACAGGTGAACACCGGGGAGCTGTTTTTT	CASSQQVNTGELFF
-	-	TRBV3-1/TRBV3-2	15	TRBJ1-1	TGTGCCAGCAGCCAGGGTCTGGGCCAGAACACTGAAGCTTTCTTT	CASSQGLGQNTEAFF
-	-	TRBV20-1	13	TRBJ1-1	TGCAGTGCTAGTGGGCAGGGGTACACTGAAGCTTTCTTT	CSASGQGYTEAFF
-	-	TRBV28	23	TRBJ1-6	TGTGCCAGCAGTTTAAGGCGGTTGTCGGTCCTTCCCCATAAGAGCTCCTATAATTCACCCCTCCACTTT	CASSLRRLSVLPHKSSYNSPLHF
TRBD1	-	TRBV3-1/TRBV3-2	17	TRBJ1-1	TGTGCCAGCAGCTTTACAGGGGGGGGGCCCTTGAACACTGAAGCTTTCTTT	CASSFTGGGPLNTEAFF
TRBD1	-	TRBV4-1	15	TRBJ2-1	TGCGCCAGCAGCCAAGGCTCACAGGGGTACAATGAGCAGTTCTTC	CASSQGSQGYNEQFF
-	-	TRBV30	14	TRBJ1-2	TGTGCCTGGACCCGACCCGACAGGATCTATGGCTACACCTTC	CAWTRPDRIYGYTF
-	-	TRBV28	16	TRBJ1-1	TGTGCCAGCAGTTTATTGTCCGGGACAAAAAACACTGAAGCTTTCTTT	CASSLLSGTKNTEAFF
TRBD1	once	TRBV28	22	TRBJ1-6	TGTGCCAGCAGTTTAGTGCCACTCTACAGGGGACCTCCCAGCTCCTATAATTCACCCCTCCACTTT	CASSLVPLYRGPPSSYNSPLHF
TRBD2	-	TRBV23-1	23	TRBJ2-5	TGCGCCAGCAGAACCGTTAGCGGGAGGGCCTTGCGGACCCAGGGCCTAGGGGGAGAGACCCAGTACTTC	CASRTVSGRALRTQGLGGETQYF
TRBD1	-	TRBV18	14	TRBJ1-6	TGTGCCAGCTCACGGGGCAGGGGGCCTTCACCCCTCCACTTT	CASSRGRGPSPLHF
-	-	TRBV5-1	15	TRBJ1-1	TGCGCCAGCAGCTTGAATATAGAAATGAACACTGAAGCTTTCTTT	CASSLNIEMNTEAFF
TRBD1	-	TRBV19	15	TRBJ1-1	TGTGCCAGTAGTTCAAACAGGGGGTTCCCCACTGAAGCTTTCTTT	CASSSNRGFPTEAFF
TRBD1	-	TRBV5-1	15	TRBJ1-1	TGCGCCAGCAGCCAAACAAACTCCCCCCAGGGGGGAGCTTTCTTT	CASSQTNSPQGGAFF
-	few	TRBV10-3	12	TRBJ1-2	TGTGCCCTCGGACAAAATAACTATGGCTACACCTTC	CALGQNNYGYTF
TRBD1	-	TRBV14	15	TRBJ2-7	TGTGCCAGCAGGCAAGCCGGGACAGGGGTCTACGAGCAGTACTTC	CASRQAGTGVYEQYF
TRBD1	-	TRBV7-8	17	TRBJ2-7	TGTGCCAGCAGCTTAGCCGGACAGGGGATGGTTTCCTACGAGCAGTACTTC	CASSLAGQGMVSYEQYF
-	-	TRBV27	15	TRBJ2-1	TGTGCCAGCAGTTTATCGGGAGCTTCCTACAATGAGCAGTTCTTC	CASSLSGASYNEQFF
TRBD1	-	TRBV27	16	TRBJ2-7	TGTGCCACACACTATTACGTGGGACAGGGGCTGCGCGAGCAGTACTTC	CATHYYVGQGLREQYF
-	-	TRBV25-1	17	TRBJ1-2	TGTGCCAGCAGTGAATCCACATCGGGGTTGCTGGACTATGGCTACACCTTC	CASSESTSGLLDYGYTF
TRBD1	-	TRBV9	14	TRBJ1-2	TGTGCCAGCAGGGGCTTCAGGGGGAACTATGGCTACACCTTC	CASRGFRGNYGYTF
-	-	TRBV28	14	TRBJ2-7	TGTGCCAGCAGTTTGAACCCGGTTCTTTACGAGCAGTACTTC	CASSLNPVLYEQYF